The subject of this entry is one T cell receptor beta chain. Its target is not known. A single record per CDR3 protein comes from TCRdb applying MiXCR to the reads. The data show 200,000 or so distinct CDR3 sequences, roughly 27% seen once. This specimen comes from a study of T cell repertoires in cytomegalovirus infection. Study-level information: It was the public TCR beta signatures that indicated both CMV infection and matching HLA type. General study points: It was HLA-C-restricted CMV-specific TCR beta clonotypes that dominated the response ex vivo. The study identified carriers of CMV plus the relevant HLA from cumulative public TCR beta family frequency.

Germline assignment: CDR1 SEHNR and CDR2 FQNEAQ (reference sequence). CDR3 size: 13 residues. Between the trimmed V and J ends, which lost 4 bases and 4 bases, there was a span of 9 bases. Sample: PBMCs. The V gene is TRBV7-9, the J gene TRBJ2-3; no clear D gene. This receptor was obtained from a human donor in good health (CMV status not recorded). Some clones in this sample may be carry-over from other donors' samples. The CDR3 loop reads CASSWAYADTQYF. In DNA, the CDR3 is TGTGCCAGCAGCTGGGCCTATGCAGATACGCAGTATTTT.